These 10 T cell receptor beta chains were sequenced from one sample in a study of blood T cell repertoires in COVID-19. Generated by immunoSEQ multiplex PCR, the TCRdb table keeps only in-frame clones and is missing some. Of some 51,000 clones listed, approximately 90% are singletons. Sequenced material: peripheral blood. The receptor source for this set is a man aged 50-59 years with acute or convalescent COVID-19.

The gene calls are TRBV2 and TRBJ1-5; D call uncertain. This CDR3 has 14 residues. Germline V gene sequence: CDR1 SNHLY, CDR2 FYNNEI. Trimming pared 1 base from V and 1 base from J, leaving 5 bases between. The CDR3 DNA reads TGTGCCAGCAGTGAAGGACTGAGCAATCAGCCCCAGCATTTT. Translated, it gives CASSEGLSNQPQHF.

V is TRBV5-5 and J is TRBJ1-1, with D possibly matching TRBD1 (6 bases). CDR3 length equals 17 residues. Germline-derived CDR1 and CDR2 are SGHKS and YYEKEE (reference sequence). V lost 2 bases, J lost 2 bases, and 19 bases lay in between. CDR3 amino acids: CASSFATGSYINTEAFF. The CDR3 DNA is TGTGCCAGCAGCTTCGCCACAGGGTCGTACATAAACACTGAAGCTTTCTTT.

This clone showed up just a few times. The chain joins TRBV9 to TRBJ1-6; TRBD1 aligns across 11 bases. CDR3 length: 17 residues. The V and J ends lost 3 bases and 4 bases, in that order; junction bases with no gene match: 6. Germline-derived CDR1 and CDR2 are SGDLS and YYNGEE. CDR3 in DNA: TGTGCCAGCAGCGAGGGACAGGGGGTGCCTTATAATTCACCCCTCCACTTT. This encodes CASSEGQGVPYNSPLHF.

The chain uses TRBV27 and TRBJ1-1, with 7 positions matching TRBD1. With 8 bases clipped from V and 5 bases from J, the junction kept 14 bases outside the gene matches. The CDR3 covers 15 residues. Germline values: CDR1 MNHEY, CDR2 SMNVEV (reference sequence). The CDR3 coding sequence is TGTGCCAGCCCTGAGGACTACAGGGGATTTACTGAAGCTTTCTTT. Its protein is CASPEDYRGFTEAFF.

The chain carries TRBV27 and TRBJ2-7; 8 bases align to TRBD1. The junction had 10 bases not matched to a gene; V was cut back by 9 bases and J by 0 bases. This CDR3 comprises 15 residues. Germline-derived CDR1 and CDR2 are MNHEY and SMNVEV (reference sequence). For the CDR3, the DNA is TGTGCCAGTAGGCGGCAGGGGGCCAACTCCTACGAGCAGTACTTC. The encoded protein is CASRRQGANSYEQYF.

The V call is TRBV30, the J call TRBJ2-5; the match to TRBD2 covers 8 bases. After removal of 4 bases from V and 5 bases from J, the junction contained 9 bases not matched to a gene. The CDR3 length is 14 residues. The germline V gene encodes CDR1 GTSNPN and CDR2 SVGIG (reference sequence). The CDR3 region has the DNA TGTGCCTGGACAAGCGGGGGCCTAAGGGAGACCCAGTACTTC. The encoded protein is CAWTSGGLRETQYF. Looking up the rest from reference TRBV30 and TRBJ2-5 gives the full variable domain: SQTIHQWPATLVQPVGSPLSLECTVEGTSNPNLYWYRQAAGRGLQLLFYSVGIGQISSEVPQNLSASRPQDRQFILSSKKLLLSDSGFYLCAWTSGGLRETQYFGPGTRLLVL.

The chain uses TRBV30 and TRBJ1-2; TRBD1 matches 8 bases. Germline CDR1 GTSNPN, CDR2 SVGIG (reference sequence). CDR3 length: 14 residues. V gave up 5 bases and J gave up 4 bases; unmatched junction bases: 9. The CDR3 loop is CAWDAGTGLYGYTF. The CDR3 region has the DNA TGTGCCTGGGACGCCGGGACAGGTCTCTATGGCTACACCTTC.

The chain links TRBV5-1 to TRBJ1-5; D remains unclear. Trimming shortened V by 0 bases and J by 5 bases, and 6 bases separated the two germline ends. The germline CDR1 and CDR2 sequences are SGHRS and YFSETQ. CDR3 size: 13 residues. For the CDR3, the DNA is TGCGCCAGCAGCTTGGTCGGGGATCAGCCCCAGCATTTT. This codes for CASSLVGDQPQHF.

This chain connects TRBV5-1 to TRBJ2-7, with 9 bases that match TRBD1. The CDR3 totals 16 residues. Trimming took 4 bases from V and 6 from J; bases not matched to a gene: 14. CDR1 and CDR2 from the germline V gene are SGHRS and YFSETQ. The CDR3 loop is CASSANTGTGSIEQYF. CDR3 nucleotides: TGCGCCAGCAGCGCAAACACCGGGACAGGGTCGATCGAGCAGTACTTC.

The CDR3 DNA is TGTGCCAGCAGTGAAGACACAACTAGCACAGATACGCAGTATTTT. Translation: CASSEDTTSTDTQYF. The genes are TRBV25-1 and TRBJ2-3; D is unresolved. The length of the CDR3 is 15 residues. Trimming removed 2 bases at V and 0 bases at J, with 9 bases between. Per germline, CDR1 MGHDK and CDR2 SYGVNS.